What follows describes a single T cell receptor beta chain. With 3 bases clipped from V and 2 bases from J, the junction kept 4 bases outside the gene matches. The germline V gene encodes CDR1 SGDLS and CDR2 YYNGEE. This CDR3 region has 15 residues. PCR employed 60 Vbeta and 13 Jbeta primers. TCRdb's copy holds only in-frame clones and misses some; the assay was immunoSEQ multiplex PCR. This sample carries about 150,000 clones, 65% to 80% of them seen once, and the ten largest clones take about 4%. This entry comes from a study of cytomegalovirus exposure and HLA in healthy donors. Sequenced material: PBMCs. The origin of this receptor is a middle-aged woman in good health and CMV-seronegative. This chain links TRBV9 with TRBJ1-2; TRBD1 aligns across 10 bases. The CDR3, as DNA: TGTGCCAGCAGCGCTCTGACAGGGGGCAACTATGGCTACACCTTC. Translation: CASSALTGGNYGYTF.